This T cell receptor (beta chain) was identified in a study of sequential checkpoint blockade in melanoma. Study background: Arm A got nivolumab then ipilimumab; arm B the reverse, 1:1. Both treatment sequences were followed by maintenance nivolumab.

The protocol was immunoSEQ multiplex PCR, while the TCRdb copy is restricted to in-frame clones and leaves out a portion. The sample lists approximately 10,000 clones, roughly 80% seen once, with about 12% in the top ten. As to treatment: randomized to nivolumab then ipilimumab (arm A) or the reverse (arm B). No patient had prior DNA-damaging chemotherapy. Live CD3+CD8+ CD19− CD56− cells were sorted from PBMCs. This sequence originates from a human donor with melanoma. This specimen consisted of CD8+ T cells sorted from blood (inferred from file names), obtained from a patient given nivolumab and ipilimumab in sequence.

The CDR3 reads CAWSVDSPYGYTF. CDR3 sequence (DNA): TGTGCCTGGAGTGTAGACAGTCCCTATGGCTACACCTTC. The J gene is TRBJ1-2, the V gene TRBV30, with D perhaps TRBD1 (5 bases). From germline, CDR1 is GTSNPN and CDR2 SVGIG (reference sequence). The CDR3 runs 13 residues. With 0 bases removed from V and 4 bases from J, the gap between germline ends came to 9 bases.